This T cell receptor beta chain appears in the sequencing data of a study of tumor-infiltrating lymphocytes in primary liver carcinoma. This clonotype came up many times. The antigen remains unidentified. The CDR3 consists of 15 residues. Germline V gene lookup returns CDR1 SGHAT and CDR2 FQNNGV. V was pared by 0 bases and J by 3 bases, with 9 bases between. TCR beta cDNA was made from 450 to 600 ng total RNA with a constant-region primer. Slightly modified ARM-PCR, run as three nested multiplex PCR rounds, produced the TCR beta libraries. It was with TRBV1-TRBV30 forward primers and a C-beta reverse primer that the first two PCR rounds were run, at roughly 9 cycles each. In TCRdb, the multiplex PCR reads were re-called with MiXCR into one record per CDR3 protein. The data hold about 180,000 distinct CDR3 sequences, with about 60% observed a single time. Unsorted whole blood supplied the blood RNA, and germline DNA was isolated too. Surgery was preceded by the collection of roughly 3.7 milliliters of peripheral blood.

Overall study findings and caveats: It was tumor-adjacent and tumor-blood pairs that overlapped less than tumor region pairs did.

V gene TRBV11-2 combines with J gene TRBJ2-1; no definite D call. The clonotype was recovered from a middle-aged man with primary liver carcinoma and hepatitis B virus infection. Sequencing used peripheral blood. CDR3 sequence reads: CASSLDLGFYNEQFF. CDR3 in DNA: TGTGCCAGCAGCTTAGACCTGGGGTTCTACAATGAGCAGTTCTTC.